This T cell receptor (beta chain) was found in a study of blood T cells in healthy people across ages. There are a few counts of this clonotype. For the second PCR, which ran for roughly 7 to 11 cycles, a sample-barcoded 5' primer and a J-beta primer mix were used. Each of the cDNA molecules was tagged by a template-switch adaptor with 12 random nucleotides. TCRdb reanalysed the 5' RACE reads using MiXCR and keeps one entry per CDR3 protein. Of about 640,000 distinct CDR3 sequences listed, approximately 40% are singletons. This CDR3 contains 15 residues. CDR1 is SGHVS and CDR2 is FQNEAQ in the germline V gene. V was shortened by 3 bases and J by 4 bases, with 15 bases between the two germline ends.

The chain combines TRBV7-8 with TRBJ1-2; D uncertain. The source of this sequence is a man at least 80 years old in good health. The specimen sequenced was blood. CDR3 loop: CASSLTPSWVYGYTF. The CDR3 bases are TGTGCCAGCAGCTTGACCCCAAGTTGGGTCTATGGCTACACCTTC.